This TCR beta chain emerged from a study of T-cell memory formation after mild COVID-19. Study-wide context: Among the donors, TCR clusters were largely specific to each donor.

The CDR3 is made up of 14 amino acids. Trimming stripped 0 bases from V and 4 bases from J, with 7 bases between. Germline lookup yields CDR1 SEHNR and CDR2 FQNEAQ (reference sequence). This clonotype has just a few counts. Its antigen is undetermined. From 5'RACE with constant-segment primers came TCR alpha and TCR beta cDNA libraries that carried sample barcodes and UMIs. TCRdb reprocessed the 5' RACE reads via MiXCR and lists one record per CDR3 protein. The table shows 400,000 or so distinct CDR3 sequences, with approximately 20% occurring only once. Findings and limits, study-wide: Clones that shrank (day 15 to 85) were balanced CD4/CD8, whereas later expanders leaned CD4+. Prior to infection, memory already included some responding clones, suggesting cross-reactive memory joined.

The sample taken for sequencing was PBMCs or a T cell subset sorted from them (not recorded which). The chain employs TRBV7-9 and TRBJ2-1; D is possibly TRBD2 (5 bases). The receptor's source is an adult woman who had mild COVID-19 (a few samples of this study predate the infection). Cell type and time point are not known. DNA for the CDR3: TGTGCCAGCAGCTTAGCGAGGGAGTACAATGAGCAGTTCTTC. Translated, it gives CASSLAREYNEQFF.